In this sample, the clone carrying this T cell receptor beta chain turned up many times. Its specificity is not known. The entry originates in a study of Graves' ophthalmopathy and Graves' hyperthyroidism. The V gene's germline CDR1 is MGHRA and CDR2 YSYEKL. The CDR3 runs 16 residues. V lost 0 bases and J 2 bases, leaving 11 bases between the germline ends. As the template, RNA transcripts were used to amplify TCR beta CDR3 regions. First-round RT-PCR used HTBI primers; second-round multiplex PCR followed. TCRdb re-derived calls from the multiplex PCR reads in MiXCR, one entry per CDR3 protein. The sample lists 300,000 to 400,000 distinct CDR3 sequences, roughly a sixth occurring once. Lactation, pregnancy, uncontrolled infections and other autoimmune diseases were all grounds for excluding patients. General study findings and limits: Also, most clonotypes expanded in the thyroid above 0.001 frequency appeared in blood.

The source of this sequence is an adult woman with stable Graves' hyperthyroidism. Sequences were obtained from peripheral blood. The chain combines TRBV4-1 with TRBJ1-3; D not resolved. The CDR3 DNA is TGCGCCAGCAGCCAAGATGTTGCCCTGGCTGGAAACACCATATATTTT. Translating it yields CASSQDVALAGNTIYF.